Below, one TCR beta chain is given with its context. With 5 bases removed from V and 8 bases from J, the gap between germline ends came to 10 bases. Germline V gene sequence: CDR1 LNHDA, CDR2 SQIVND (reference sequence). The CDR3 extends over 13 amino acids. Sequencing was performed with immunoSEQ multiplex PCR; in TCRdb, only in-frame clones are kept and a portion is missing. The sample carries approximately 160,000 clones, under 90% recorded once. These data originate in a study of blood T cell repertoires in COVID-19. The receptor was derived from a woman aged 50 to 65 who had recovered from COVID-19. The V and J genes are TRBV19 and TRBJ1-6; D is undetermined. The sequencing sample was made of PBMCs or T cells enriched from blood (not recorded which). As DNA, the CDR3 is TGTGCCAGTAGTTTTGAGGGCGATTCACCCCTCCACTTT. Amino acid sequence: CASSFEGDSPLHF.